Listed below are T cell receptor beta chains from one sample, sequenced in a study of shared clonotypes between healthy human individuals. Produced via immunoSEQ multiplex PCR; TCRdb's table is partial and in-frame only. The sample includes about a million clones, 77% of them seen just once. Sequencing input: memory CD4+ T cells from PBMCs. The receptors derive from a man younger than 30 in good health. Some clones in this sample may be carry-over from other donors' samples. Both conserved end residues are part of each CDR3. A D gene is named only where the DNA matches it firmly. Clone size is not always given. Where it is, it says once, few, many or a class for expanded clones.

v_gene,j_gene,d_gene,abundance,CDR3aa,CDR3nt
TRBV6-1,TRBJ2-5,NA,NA,CAHRREETQYF,TGTGCACACCGCCGAGAAGAGACCCAGTACTTC
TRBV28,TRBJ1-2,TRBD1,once,CASSGPGTGSGNYGYTF,TGTGCCAGCAGCGGACCCGGGACAGGGAGCGGTAACTATGGCTACACCTTC
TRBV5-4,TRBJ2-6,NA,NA,CASSSDTGANVLTF,TGTGCCAGCAGCTCAGATACTGGGGCCAACGTCCTGACTTTC
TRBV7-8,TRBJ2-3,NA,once,CASSPPRRGLDTQYF,TGTGCCAGCAGCCCACCGAGGCGGGGGCTAGATACGCAGTATTTT
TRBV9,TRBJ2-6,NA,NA,CACFAGANVLTF,TGTGCCTGCTTCGCTGGGGCCAACGTCCTGACTTTC
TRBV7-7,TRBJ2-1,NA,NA,CASSLKRDRGEQFF,TGTGCCAGCAGCTTAAAGCGGGACAGAGGTGAGCAGTTCTTC
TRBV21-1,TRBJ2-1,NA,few,CASSKGETSGDYNEQFF,TGTGCCAGCAGCAAAGGGGAGACTAGCGGGGACTACAATGAGCAGTTCTTC
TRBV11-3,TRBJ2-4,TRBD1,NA,CASSPGQGSIAKNIQYF,TGTGCCAGCAGCCCGGGACAGGGATCCATAGCCAAAAACATTCAGTACTTC
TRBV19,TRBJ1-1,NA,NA,CASSIRGGLTEAFF,TGTGCCAGTAGTATACGGGGGGGGCTCACTGAAGCTTTCTTT
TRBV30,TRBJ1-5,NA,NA,CAWSVENNQPQHF,TGTGCCTGGAGTGTTGAAAATAATCAGCCCCAGCATTTT
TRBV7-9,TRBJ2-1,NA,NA,CASSSGIRYNEQFF,TGTGCCAGCAGCTCCGGGATACGGTACAATGAGCAGTTCTTC
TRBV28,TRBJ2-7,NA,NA,CASSGRYEQYF,TGTGCCAGCAGTGGGCGATACGAGCAGTACTTC
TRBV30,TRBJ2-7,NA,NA,CACGGGSYEQYF,TGTGCCTGTGGCGGAGGCTCCTACGAGCAGTACTTC
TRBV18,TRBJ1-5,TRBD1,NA,CASSPQGAEQPQHF,TGTGCCAGCTCACCACAGGGGGCCGAGCAGCCCCAGCATTTT
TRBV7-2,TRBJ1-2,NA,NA,CASSSFGRHYGYTF,TGTGCCAGCAGCTCTTTCGGACGGCACTATGGCTACACCTTC
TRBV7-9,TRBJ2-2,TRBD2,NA,CASSAGTSGGAGELFF,TGTGCCAGCAGCGCCGGGACTAGCGGGGGGGCCGGGGAGCTGTTTTTT
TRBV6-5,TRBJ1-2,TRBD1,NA,CASSEGGTGASYTF,TGTGCCAGCAGTGAAGGGGGGACAGGGGCGAGCTACACCTTC
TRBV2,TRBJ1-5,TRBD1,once,CASRYDRAGDQPQHF,TGTGCCAGCAGGTACGACAGGGCAGGCGATCAGCCCCAGCATTTT
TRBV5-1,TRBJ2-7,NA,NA,CASSPVGSYEQYF,TGCGCCAGCAGCCCGGTGGGTTCCTACGAGCAGTACTTC
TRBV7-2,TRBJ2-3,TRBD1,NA,CASSLVGTGGADTQYF,TGTGCCAGCAGCTTAGTTGGGACAGGGGGCGCAGATACGCAGTATTTT
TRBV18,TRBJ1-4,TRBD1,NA,CASSRPGTGGSREKLFF,TGTGCCAGCTCACGTCCCGGGACAGGGGGCAGTCGGGAAAAACTGTTTTTT
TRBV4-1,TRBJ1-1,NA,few,CASSQVIGSEAFF,TGCGCCAGCAGCCAAGTCATCGGGTCTGAAGCTTTCTTT
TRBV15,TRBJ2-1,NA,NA,CATSRVPKAAVVEQFF,TGTGCCACCAGCAGAGTTCCCAAGGCAGCGGTGGTTGAGCAGTTCTTC
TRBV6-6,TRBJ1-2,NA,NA,CASKGHNAEINYGYTF,TGTGCCAGCAAAGGACACAACGCCGAAATAAACTATGGCTACACCTTC
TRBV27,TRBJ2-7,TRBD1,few,CASSSRDRGLYEQYF,TGTGCCAGCAGCTCCCGGGACAGGGGGCTTTACGAGCAGTACTTC
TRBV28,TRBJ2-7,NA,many,CASSPPTPYEQYF,TGTGCCAGCAGTCCTCCCACCCCCTACGAGCAGTACTTC
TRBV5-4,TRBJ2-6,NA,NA,CASSLRTGANVLTF,TGTGCCAGCAGCTTGAGGACTGGGGCCAACGTCCTGACTTTC
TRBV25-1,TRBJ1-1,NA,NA,CASSAGDEAFF,TGTGCCAGCAGTGCCGGGGATGAAGCTTTCTTT
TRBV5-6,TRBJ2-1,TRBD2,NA,CASSRQLVGRGYNEQFF,TGTGCCAGCAGCCGACAGCTTGTCGGGAGGGGTTACAATGAGCAGTTCTTC
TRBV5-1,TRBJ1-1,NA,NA,CASSVGVGLGNLWTEAFF,TGCGCCAGCAGCGTTGGGGTGGGTCTCGGTAATTTATGGACTGAAGCTTTCTTT
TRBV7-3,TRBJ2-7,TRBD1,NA,CASSLGQGKGYGQYF,TGTGCCAGCAGCTTAGGACAGGGAAAGGGATACGGGCAGTACTTC
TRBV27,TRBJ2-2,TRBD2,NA,CARRTSGSVGNTGELFF,TGTGCCCGACGGACTAGCGGGAGCGTGGGGAACACCGGGGAGCTGTTTTTT
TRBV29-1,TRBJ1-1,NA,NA,CSVRDGSRTEAFF,TGCAGCGTCCGGGACGGCTCGAGGACTGAAGCTTTCTTT
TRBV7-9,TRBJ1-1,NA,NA,CASSLNTNTEAFF,TGTGCCAGCAGCTTGAATACGAACACTGAAGCTTTCTTT
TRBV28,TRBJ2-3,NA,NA,CASSLTSGADTQYF,TGTGCCAGCAGTTTAACCAGCGGAGCAGATACGCAGTATTTT
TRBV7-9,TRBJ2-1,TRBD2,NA,CAGLKGTSDEQFF,TGTGCCGGCCTGAAAGGGACTAGCGATGAGCAGTTCTTC